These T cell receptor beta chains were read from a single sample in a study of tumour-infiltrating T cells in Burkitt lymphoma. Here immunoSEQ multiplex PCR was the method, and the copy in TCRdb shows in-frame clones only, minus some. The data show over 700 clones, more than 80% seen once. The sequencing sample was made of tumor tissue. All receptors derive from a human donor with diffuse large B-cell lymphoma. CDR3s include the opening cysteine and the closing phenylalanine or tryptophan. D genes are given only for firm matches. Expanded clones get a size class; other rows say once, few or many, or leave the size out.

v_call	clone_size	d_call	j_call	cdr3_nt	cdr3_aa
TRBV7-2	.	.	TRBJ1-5	TGTGCCAGCAGCCCCTTTGGTCAGCCCCAGCATTTT	CASSPFGQPQHF
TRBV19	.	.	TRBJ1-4	TGTGCCAGTACCAGCTTGGGCGGGGATGAAAAACTGTTTTTT	CASTSLGGDEKLFF
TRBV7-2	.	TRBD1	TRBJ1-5	TGTGCCAGCAGCTTAGGGACAGGGGTTCAGCCCCAGCATTTT	CASSLGTGVQPQHF
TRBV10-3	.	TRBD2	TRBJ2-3	TGTGCCATCAGTGGCGGGGGACGTGGAGATACGCAGTATTTT	CAISGGGRGDTQYF
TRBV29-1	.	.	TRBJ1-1	TGCAGCGTTCTGCAGGGTTACACTGAAGCTTTCTTT	CSVLQGYTEAFF
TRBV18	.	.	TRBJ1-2	TGTGCCAGCTCACCGAACGGGCAGGTCTATGGCTACACCTTC	CASSPNGQVYGYTF
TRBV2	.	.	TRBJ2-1	TGTGCCAGCAGTAGACTAGAATCCTACAATGAGCAGTTCTTC	CASSRLESYNEQFF
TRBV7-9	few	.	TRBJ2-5	TGTGCCAGCAGCTTAGCGCGGAAGGGCAGGGAGGAGACCCAGTACTTC	CASSLARKGREETQYF
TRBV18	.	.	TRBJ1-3	TGTGCCAGCTCACCACCTGGAAACACCATATATTTT	CASSPPGNTIYF
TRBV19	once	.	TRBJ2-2	TGTGCCAGTAGTAGCACGGTGAGCGGGGAGCTGTTTTTT	CASSSTVSGELFF
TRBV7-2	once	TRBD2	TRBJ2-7	TGTGCCAGCAGCTTAGTAGCGGGAGCCAACTACGAGCAGTACTTC	CASSLVAGANYEQYF
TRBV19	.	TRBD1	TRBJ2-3	TGTGCCACCAGGGGGAAGACAGATACGCAGTATTTT	CATRGKTDTQYF
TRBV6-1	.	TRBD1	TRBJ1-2	TGTGCCGCCCGGAGGAACAGGGGAATCTATGGCTACACCTTC	CAARRNRGIYGYTF
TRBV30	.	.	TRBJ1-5	TGTGCCTGGAGTGGAGGGTTAAATCAGCCCCAGCATTTT	CAWSGGLNQPQHF
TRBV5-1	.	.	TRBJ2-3	TGCGCCAGCAGGTCGAACACAGATACGCAGTATTTT	CASRSNTDTQYF
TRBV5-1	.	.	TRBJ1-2	TGCGCCAGCAGCTTGGCTGGGTTGGGACGCCTCGAAACCTTC	CASSLAGLGRLETF
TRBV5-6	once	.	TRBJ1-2	TGTGCCAGCAGCCCTGGGGGGGGTACCTATGGCTACACCTTC	CASSPGGGTYGYTF
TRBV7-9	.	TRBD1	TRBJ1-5	TGTGCCAGCAGCCGGACAGGGGGCAGAAGCAATCAGCCCCAGCATTTT	CASSRTGGRSNQPQHF
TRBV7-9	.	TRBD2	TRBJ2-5	TGTGCCAGCAGGCCAGGGACTAGCTCGTGGGAGACCCAGTACTTC	CASRPGTSSWETQYF
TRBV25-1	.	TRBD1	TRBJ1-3	TGTGCCAGTGGGACAGTGTCTGGAAACACCATATATTTT	CASGTVSGNTIYF
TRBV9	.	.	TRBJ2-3	TGTGCCAGCAGCTACGCACTGAGCACAGATACGCAGTATTTT	CASSYALSTDTQYF
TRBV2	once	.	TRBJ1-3	TGTGCCAGCAGTGAACAGGGCGGAATCGTGTCTGGAAACACCATATATTTT	CASSEQGGIVSGNTIYF
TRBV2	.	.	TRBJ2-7	TGTGCCAGCAGTACGATTCGACGCTACGAGCAGTACTTC	CASSTIRRYEQYF
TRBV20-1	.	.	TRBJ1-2	TGCAACAACGAATACTATGGCTACACCTTC	CNNEYYGYTF
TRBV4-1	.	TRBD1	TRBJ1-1	TGCGCCAGCAGCCGCACACAGGGGGCTGCCACTGAAGCTTTCTTT	CASSRTQGAATEAFF
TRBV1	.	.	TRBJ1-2	TGCACCAGCAGTACCAATGTGCGAAAGACCTATGGCTACACCTTC	CTSSTNVRKTYGYTF
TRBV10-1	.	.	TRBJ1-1	TGCGCCAGCGGGCGCAGACCGCAGAACACTGAAGCTTTCTTT	CASGRRPQNTEAFF
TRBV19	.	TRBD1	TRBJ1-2	TGTGCCAGCCGGCGAACAGGGGGTGATGGCTACACCTTC	CASRRTGGDGYTF
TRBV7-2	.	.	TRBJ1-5	TGTGCCAGCAGCTTAGATCCCCTTCAGCCCCAGCATTTT	CASSLDPLQPQHF